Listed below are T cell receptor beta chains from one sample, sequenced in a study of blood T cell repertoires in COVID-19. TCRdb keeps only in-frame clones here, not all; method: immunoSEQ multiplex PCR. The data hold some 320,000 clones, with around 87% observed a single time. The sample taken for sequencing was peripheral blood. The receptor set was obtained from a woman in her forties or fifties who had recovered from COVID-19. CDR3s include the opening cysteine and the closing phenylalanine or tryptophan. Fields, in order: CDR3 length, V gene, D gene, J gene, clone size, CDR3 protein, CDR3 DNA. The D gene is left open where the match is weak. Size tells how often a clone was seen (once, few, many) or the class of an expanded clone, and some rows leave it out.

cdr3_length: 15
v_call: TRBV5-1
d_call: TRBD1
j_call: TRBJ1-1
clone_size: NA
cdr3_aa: CASSVIGTGNTEAFF
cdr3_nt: TGCGCCAGCAGCGTAATCGGGACAGGGAACACTGAAGCTTTCTTT

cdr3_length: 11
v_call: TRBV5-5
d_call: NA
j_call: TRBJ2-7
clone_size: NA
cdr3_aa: CASSAQYEQYF
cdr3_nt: TGTGCCAGCAGCGCCCAGTACGAGCAGTACTTC

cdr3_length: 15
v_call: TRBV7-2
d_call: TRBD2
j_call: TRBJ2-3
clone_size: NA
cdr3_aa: CASSLRLAGTVTQYF
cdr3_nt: TGTGCCAGCAGCTTACGTCTAGCGGGGACCGTTACGCAGTATTTT

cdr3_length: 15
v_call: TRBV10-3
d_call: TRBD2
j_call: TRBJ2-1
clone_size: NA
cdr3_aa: CATLGSAGVGNEQFF
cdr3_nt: TGTGCCACCTTGGGCTCAGCGGGAGTTGGGAATGAGCAGTTCTTC

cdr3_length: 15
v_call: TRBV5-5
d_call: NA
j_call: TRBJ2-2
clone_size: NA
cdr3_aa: CASSLWDRGTGELFF
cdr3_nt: TGTGCCAGCAGCTTGTGGGATAGGGGCACCGGGGAGCTGTTTTTT

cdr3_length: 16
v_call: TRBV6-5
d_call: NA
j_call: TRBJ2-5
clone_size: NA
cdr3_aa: CASSYSGGVGGETQYF
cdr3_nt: TGTGCCAGCAGTTACTCTGGCGGGGTGGGTGGGGAGACCCAGTACTTC

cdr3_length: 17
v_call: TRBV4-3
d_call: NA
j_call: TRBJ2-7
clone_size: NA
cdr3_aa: CASSQEANQGLPYEQYF
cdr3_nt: TGCGCCAGCAGCCAAGAAGCTAACCAGGGACTCCCGTACGAGCAGTACTTC

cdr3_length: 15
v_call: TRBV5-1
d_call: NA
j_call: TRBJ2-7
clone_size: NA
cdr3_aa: CASSLTGYPATSQYF
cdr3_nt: TGCGCCAGCAGCCTCACCGGGTACCCAGCTACGAGTCAGTACTTC

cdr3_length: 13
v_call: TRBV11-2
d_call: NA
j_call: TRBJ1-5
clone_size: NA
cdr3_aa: CASSSIQGQPQHF
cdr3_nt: TGTGCCAGCAGCTCAATACAGGGTCAGCCCCAGCATTTT

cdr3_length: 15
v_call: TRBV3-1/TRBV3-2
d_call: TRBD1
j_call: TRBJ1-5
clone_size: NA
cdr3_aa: CASSQADRGNQPQHF
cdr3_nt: TGTGCCAGCAGCCAAGCGGACAGGGGAAATCAGCCCCAGCATTTT

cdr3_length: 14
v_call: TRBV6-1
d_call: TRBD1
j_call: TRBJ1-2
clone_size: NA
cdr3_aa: CASSEGRGIYGYTF
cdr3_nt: TGTGCCAGCAGTGAAGGCAGGGGGATCTATGGCTACACCTTC

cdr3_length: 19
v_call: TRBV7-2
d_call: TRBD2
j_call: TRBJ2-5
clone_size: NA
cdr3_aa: CASSSLVARWASGQETQYF
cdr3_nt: TGTGCCAGCAGCTCTCTGGTCGCGAGGTGGGCTAGCGGGCAAGAGACCCAGTACTTC

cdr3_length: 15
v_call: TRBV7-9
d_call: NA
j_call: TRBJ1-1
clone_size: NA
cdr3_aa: CASSPGSAFNTEAFF
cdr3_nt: TGTGCCAGCAGCCCGGGGTCCGCTTTTAACACTGAAGCTTTCTTT

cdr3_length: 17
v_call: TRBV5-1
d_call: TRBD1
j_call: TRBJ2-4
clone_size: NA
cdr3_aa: CASSLGTGGLAKNIQYF
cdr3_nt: TGCGCCAGCAGCTTGGGGACAGGGGGGTTAGCCAAAAACATTCAGTACTTC

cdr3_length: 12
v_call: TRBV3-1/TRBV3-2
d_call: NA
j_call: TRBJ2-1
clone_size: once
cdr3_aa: CASSPYNGEQFF
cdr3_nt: TGTGCCAGCAGCCCCTATAACGGTGAGCAGTTCTTC

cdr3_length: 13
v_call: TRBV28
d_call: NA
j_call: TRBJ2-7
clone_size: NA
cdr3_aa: CASSLPDSYEQYF
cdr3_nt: TGTGCCAGCAGTTTACCGGACAGCTACGAGCAGTACTTC

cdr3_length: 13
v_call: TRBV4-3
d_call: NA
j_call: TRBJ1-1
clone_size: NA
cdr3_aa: CASSQDIQAEAFF
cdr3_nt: TGCGCCAGCAGCCAAGATATCCAGGCTGAAGCTTTCTTT

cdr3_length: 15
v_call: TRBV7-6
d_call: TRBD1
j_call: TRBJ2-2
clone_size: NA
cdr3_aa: CASSLGQGDTGELFF
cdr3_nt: TGTGCCAGCAGCTTAGGACAGGGCGACACCGGGGAGCTGTTTTTT

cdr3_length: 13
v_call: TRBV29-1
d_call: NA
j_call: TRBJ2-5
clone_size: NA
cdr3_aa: CSVEGQRGETQYF
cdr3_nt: TGCAGCGTTGAAGGCCAGCGTGGGGAGACCCAGTACTTC

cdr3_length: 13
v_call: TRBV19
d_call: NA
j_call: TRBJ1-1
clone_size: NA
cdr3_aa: CASSWGENTEAFF
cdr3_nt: TGTGCCAGTAGCTGGGGGGAGAACACTGAAGCTTTCTTT

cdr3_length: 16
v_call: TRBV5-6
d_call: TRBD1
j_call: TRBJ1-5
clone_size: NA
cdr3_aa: CASSLRVRGRDQPQHF
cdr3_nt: TGTGCCAGCAGCTTGAGGGTCAGGGGGCGGGATCAGCCCCAGCATTTT

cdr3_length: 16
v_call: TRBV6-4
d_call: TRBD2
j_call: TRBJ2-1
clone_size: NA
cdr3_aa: CASSAYDSGNYNEQFF
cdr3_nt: TGTGCCAGCAGTGCCTACGATAGCGGGAACTACAATGAGCAGTTCTTC

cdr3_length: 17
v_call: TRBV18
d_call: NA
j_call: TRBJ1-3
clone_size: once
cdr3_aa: CASSPLGDLTTGNTIYF
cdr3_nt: TGTGCCAGCTCACCGCTAGGGGATCTCACTACTGGAAACACCATATATTTT

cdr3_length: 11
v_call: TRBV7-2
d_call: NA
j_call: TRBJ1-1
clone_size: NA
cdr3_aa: CASSSYSEAFF
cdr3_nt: TGTGCCAGCAGCTCTTACAGTGAAGCTTTCTTT

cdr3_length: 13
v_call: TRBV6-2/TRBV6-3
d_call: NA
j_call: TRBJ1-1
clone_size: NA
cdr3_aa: CASSYPQRRGAFF
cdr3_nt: TGTGCCAGCAGTTACCCGCAGCGAAGGGGAGCTTTCTTT

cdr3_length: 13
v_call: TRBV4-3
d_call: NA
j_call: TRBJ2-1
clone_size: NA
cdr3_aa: CASSQDQDNEQFF
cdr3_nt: TGCGCCAGCAGCCAAGATCAGGACAATGAGCAGTTCTTC

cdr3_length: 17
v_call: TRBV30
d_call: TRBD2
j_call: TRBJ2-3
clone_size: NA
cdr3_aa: CAWSQGLAGQKGDTQYF
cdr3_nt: TGTGCCTGGAGTCAGGGACTAGCGGGACAAAAGGGAGATACGCAGTATTTT

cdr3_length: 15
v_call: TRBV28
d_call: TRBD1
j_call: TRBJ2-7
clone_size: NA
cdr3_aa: CASFGRDREVYEQYF
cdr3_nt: TGTGCCAGCTTTGGACGGGACAGGGAAGTTTACGAGCAGTACTTC

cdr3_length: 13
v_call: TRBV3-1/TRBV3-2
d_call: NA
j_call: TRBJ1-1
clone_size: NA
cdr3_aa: CASSNTPNTEAFF
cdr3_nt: TGTGCCAGCAGCAACACCCCAAACACTGAAGCTTTCTTT

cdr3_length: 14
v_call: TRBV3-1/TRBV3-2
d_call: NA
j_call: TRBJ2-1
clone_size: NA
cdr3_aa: CASSRRGRLNEQFF
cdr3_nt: TGTGCCAGCAGCCGAAGAGGGAGGTTAAATGAGCAGTTCTTC

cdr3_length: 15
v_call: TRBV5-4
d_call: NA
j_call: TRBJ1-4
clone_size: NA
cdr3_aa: CASSLDSGGGEKLFF
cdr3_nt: TGTGCCAGCAGCTTGGATTCTGGGGGCGGTGAAAAACTGTTTTTT

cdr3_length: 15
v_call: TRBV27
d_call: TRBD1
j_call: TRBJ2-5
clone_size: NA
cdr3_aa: CASSFRDRGRGTQYF
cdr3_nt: TGTGCCAGCAGTTTCCGGGACAGGGGGCGGGGGACCCAGTACTTC